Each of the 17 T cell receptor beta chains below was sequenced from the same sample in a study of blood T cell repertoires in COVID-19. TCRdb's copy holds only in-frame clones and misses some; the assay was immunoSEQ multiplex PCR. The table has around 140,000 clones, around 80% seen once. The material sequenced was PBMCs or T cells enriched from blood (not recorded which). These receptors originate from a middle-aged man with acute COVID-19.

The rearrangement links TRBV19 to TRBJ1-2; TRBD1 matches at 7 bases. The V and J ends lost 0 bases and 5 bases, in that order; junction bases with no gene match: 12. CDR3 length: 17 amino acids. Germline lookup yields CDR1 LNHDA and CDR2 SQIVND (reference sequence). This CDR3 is CASSIDLAGGISYGYTF. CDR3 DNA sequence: TGTGCCAGTAGTATAGATCTGGCAGGGGGAATTTCTTATGGCTACACCTTC. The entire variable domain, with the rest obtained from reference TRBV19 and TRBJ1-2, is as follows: DGGITQSPKYLFRKEGQNVTLSCEQNLNHDAMYWYRQDPGQGLRLIYYSQIVNDFQKGDIAEGYSVSREKKESFPLTVTSAQKNPTAFYLCASSIDLAGGISYGYTFGSGTRLTVV.

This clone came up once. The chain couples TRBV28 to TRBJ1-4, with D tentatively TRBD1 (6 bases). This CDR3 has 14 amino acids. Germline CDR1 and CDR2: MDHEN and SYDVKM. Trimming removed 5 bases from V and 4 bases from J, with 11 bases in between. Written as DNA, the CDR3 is TGTGCCAGCAGTCCACGGGACATTAATGAAAAACTGTTTTTT. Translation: CASSPRDINEKLFF.

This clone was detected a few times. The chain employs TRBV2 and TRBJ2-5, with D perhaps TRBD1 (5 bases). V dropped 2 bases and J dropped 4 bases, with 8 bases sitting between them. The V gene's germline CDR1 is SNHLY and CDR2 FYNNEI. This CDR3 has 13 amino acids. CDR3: CASSELRGETQYF. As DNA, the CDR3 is TGTGCCAGCAGTGAATTAAGGGGAGAGACCCAGTACTTC.

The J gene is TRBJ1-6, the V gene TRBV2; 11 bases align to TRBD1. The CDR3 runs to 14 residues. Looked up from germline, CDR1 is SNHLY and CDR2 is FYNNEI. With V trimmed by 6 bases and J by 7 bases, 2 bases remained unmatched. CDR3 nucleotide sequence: TGTGCCAGCAGGGGGACAGGGGGGAATTCACCCCTCCACTTT. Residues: CASRGTGGNSPLHF.

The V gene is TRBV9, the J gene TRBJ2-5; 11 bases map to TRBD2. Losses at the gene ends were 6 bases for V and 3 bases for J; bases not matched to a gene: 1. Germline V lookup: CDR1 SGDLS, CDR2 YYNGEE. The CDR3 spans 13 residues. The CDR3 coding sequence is TGTGCCAGCAATAGCGGGGGGGAAGAGACCCAGTACTTC. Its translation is CASNSGGEETQYF.

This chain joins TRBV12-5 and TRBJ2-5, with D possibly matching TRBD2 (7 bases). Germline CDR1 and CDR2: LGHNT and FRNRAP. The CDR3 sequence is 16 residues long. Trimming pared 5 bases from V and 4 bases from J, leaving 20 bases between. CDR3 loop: CASGPGTGGASETQYF. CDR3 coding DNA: TGTGCTAGTGGTCCCGGTACGGGGGGCGCGTCAGAGACCCAGTACTTC.

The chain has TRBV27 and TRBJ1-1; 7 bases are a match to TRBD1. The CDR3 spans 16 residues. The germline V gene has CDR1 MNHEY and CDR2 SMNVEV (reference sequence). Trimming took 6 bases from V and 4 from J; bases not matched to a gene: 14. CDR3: CASRRRPTGPGTEAFF. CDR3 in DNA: TGTGCCAGCAGACGCAGGCCGACAGGGCCGGGCACTGAAGCTTTCTTT.

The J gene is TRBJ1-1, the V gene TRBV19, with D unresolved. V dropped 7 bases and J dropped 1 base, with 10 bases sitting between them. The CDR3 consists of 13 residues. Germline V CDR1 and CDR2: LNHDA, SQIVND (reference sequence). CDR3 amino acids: CASNLGTNTEAFF. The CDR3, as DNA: TGTGCCAGTAATCTGGGCACGAACACTGAAGCTTTCTTT.

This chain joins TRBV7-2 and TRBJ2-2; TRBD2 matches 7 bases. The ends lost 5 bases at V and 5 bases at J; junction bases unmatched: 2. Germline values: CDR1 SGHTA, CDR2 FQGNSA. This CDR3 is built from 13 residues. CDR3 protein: CASSPGGTGELFF. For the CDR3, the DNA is TGTGCCAGCAGCCCCGGGGGGACCGGGGAGCTGTTTTTT.

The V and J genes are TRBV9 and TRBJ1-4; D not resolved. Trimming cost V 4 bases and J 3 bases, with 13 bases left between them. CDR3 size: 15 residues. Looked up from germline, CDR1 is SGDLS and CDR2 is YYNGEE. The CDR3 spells CASSSTWFPNEKLFF. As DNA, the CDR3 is TGTGCCAGCAGCTCCACATGGTTTCCTAATGAAAAACTGTTTTTT.

The chain's CDR3 is CASSVDRVSGNTIYF. In DNA, the CDR3 is TGTGCCAGCAGCGTAGACAGGGTCTCTGGAAACACCATATATTTT. This rearrangement joins TRBV9 to TRBJ1-3; the D gene is possibly TRBD1 (6 bases). Germline loops: CDR1 SGDLS, CDR2 YYNGEE. The CDR3 runs to 15 residues. Trimming shortened V by 0 bases and J by 0 bases, and 7 bases separated the two germline ends.

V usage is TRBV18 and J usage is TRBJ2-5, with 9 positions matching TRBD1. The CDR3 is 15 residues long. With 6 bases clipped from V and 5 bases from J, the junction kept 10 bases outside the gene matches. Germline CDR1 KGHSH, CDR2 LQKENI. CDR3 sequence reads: CASSFVQGAEETQYF. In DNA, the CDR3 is TGTGCCAGCTCGTTCGTACAGGGGGCGGAGGAGACCCAGTACTTC. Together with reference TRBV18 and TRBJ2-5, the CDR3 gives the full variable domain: NAGVMQNPRHLVRRRGQEARLRCSPMKGHSHVYWYRQLPEEGLKFMVYLQKENIIDESGMPKERFSAEFPKEGPSILRIQQVVRGDSAAYFCASSFVQGAEETQYFGPGTRLLVL.

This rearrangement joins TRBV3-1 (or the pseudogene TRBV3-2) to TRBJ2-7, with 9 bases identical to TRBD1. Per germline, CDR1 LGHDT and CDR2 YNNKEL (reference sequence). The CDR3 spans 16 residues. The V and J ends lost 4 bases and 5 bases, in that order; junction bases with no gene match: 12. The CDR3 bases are TGTGCCAGCAGCCCGAAGGCCGCACAGGGGGCCGACGAGCAGTACTTC. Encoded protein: CASSPKAAQGADEQYF.

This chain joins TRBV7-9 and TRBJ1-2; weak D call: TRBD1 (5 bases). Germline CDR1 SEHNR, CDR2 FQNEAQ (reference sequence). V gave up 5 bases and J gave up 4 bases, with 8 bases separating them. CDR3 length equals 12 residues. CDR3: CASSRDSYGYTF. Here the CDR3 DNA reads TGTGCCAGCAGCCGAGACAGCTATGGCTACACCTTC. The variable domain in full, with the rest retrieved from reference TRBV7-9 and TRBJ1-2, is DTGVSQNPRHKITKRGQNVTFRCDPISEHNRLYWYRQTLGQGPEFLTYFQNEAQLEKSRLLSDRFSAERPKGSFSTLEIQRTEQGDSAMYLCASSRDSYGYTFGSGTRLTVV.

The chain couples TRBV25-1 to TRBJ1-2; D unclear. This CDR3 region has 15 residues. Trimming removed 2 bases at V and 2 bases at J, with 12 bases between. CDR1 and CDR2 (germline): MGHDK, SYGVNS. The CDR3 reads CASSEDLRRNYGYTF. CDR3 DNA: TGTGCCAGCAGTGAAGACCTAAGGAGAAACTATGGCTACACCTTC.

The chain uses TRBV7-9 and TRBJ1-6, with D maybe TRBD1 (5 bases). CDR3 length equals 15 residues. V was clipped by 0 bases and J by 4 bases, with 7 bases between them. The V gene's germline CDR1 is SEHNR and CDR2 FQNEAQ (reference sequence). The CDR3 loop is CASSLAGRYNSPLHF. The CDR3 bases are TGTGCCAGCAGCTTAGCGGGGCGATATAATTCACCCCTCCACTTT.

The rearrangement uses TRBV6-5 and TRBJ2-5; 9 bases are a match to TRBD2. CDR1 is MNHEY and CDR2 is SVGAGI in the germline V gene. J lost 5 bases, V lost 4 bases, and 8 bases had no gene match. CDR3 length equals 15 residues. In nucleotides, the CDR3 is TGTGCCAGCAGTTGGGGCGGGGGGGCCCGTGAGACCCAGTACTTC. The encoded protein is CASSWGGGARETQYF.